The 17 T cell receptor beta chains in this list originate from one sample, sequenced in a study of shared clonotypes between healthy human individuals. TCRdb's copy holds only in-frame clones and misses some; the assay was immunoSEQ multiplex PCR. The table shows 1.5 million to 2.5 million clones, with over 85% occurring only once. Naive-designated CD8 cells lacked CD45RO, were positively enriched for CCR7, and omitted terminally differentiated effector memory CD45RA+ cells. Sequencing input: naive CD8+ T cells sorted from blood. The receptors were gathered from a man in his late teens or twenties in good health.

The chain uses TRBV15 and TRBJ2-3; no reliable D call. V lost 1 base and J lost 3, with 5 bases in between. The CDR3 is 13 amino acids. The germline V gene encodes CDR1 LNHNV and CDR2 YYDKDF (reference sequence). The CDR3 nucleotides are TGTGCCACCAGCAGAGCCGAAACAGATACGCAGTATTTT. Translated, it gives CATSRAETDTQYF.

This chain connects TRBV29-1 to TRBJ2-7, with D hard to call. Germline V lookup: CDR1 SQVTM, CDR2 ANQGSEA. This CDR3 is 13 amino acids long. Trimming took 5 bases from V and 2 from J, leaving 13 bases between them. The CDR3 loop reads CSVLVFGTYEQYF. The CDR3 DNA sequence: TGCAGCGTTCTGGTATTTGGGACCTACGAGCAGTACTTC.

The chain uses TRBV6-5 and TRBJ2-1; either TRBD1 or TRBD2 may fit D (5 bases each). The CDR3 covers 12 residues. Trimming took 8 bases from V and 5 from J, leaving 10 bases between them. Germline V CDR1 and CDR2: MNHEY, SVGAGI. The CDR3 DNA follows: TGTGCCAGCCGTCGGGACCACAATGAGCAGTTCTTC. It yields the protein CASRRDHNEQFF.

The chain recombines TRBV11-2 with TRBJ2-2, with D perhaps matching TRBD2 (5 bases). V was shortened by 2 bases and J by 5 bases, with 9 bases between the two germline ends. Per the germline V gene, CDR1 is SGHAT and CDR2 is FQNNGV. The CDR3 has 14 residues. This CDR3 reads CASSLYSGTGELFF. The CDR3 DNA sequence: TGTGCCAGCAGCTTATACAGCGGAACCGGGGAGCTGTTTTTT.

This sequence joins TRBV29-1 and TRBJ1-2, with D tentatively TRBD1 (6 bases). The CDR3 is 15 amino acids. Germline V gene sequence: CDR1 SQVTM, CDR2 ANQGSEA. Trimming removed 5 bases at V and 5 bases at J, with 21 bases between. CDR3: CSVIGAGDLGYGYTF. The CDR3 DNA reads TGCAGCGTTATTGGGGCAGGGGATTTGGGGTATGGCTACACCTTC.

V and J are TRBV19 and TRBJ2-3; TRBD2 aligns across 7 bases. Germline V gene sequence: CDR1 LNHDA, CDR2 SQIVND (reference sequence). The CDR3 sequence is 16 residues long. Unmatched junction bases numbered 8, after V lost 0 bases and J lost 5 bases. The CDR3 region is CASSIDKAGDQDTQYF. The CDR3 DNA is TGTGCCAGTAGTATAGATAAGGCGGGAGACCAAGATACGCAGTATTTT.

The V and J genes are TRBV2 and TRBJ1-6; 9 nucleotides agree with TRBD1. Germline CDR1 SNHLY, CDR2 FYNNEI. CDR3 length: 15 residues. V dropped 4 bases and J dropped 5; count of bases not matched to a gene: 3. As DNA, the CDR3 is TGTGCCAGCAGTGTCCGGACAGGGGATAATTCACCCCTCCACTTT. Amino acid sequence: CASSVRTGDNSPLHF.

The chain joins TRBV9 to TRBJ2-2; D uncertain. Germline assignment: CDR1 SGDLS and CDR2 YYNGEE. The CDR3 sequence is 13 residues long. V lost 4 bases and J lost 3, with 7 bases in between. The CDR3: CASSPSHTGELFF. CDR3 nucleotide sequence: TGTGCCAGCAGCCCCTCCCACACCGGGGAGCTGTTTTTT.

Turning to this clone: Relative to the germline gene, one junction end is altered; a read error may explain this. The rearrangement joins TRBV7-9 to TRBJ2-1; TRBD2 matches 12 bases. From germline, CDR1 is SEHNR and CDR2 FQNEAQ (reference sequence). The CDR3 totals 14 residues. CDR3 DNA sequence: TGTGCCAGCAGCCTAGCGGGAGGGGACAATGAGCAGTTCTTC. Its translation: CASSLAGGDNEQFF. The full variable domain, rest sourced from reference TRBV7-9 and TRBJ2-1, is DTGVSQNPRHKITKRGQNVTFRCDPISEHNRLYWYRQTLGQGPEFLTYFQNEAQLEKSRLLSDRFSAERPKGSFSTLEIQRTEQGDSAMYLCASSLAGGDNEQFFGPGTRLTVL.

The V and J genes are TRBV2 and TRBJ2-6, with TRBD1 matching over 8 bases. The CDR3 runs 19 residues. Germline assignment: CDR1 SNHLY and CDR2 FYNNEI. The J segment lost 0 bases and the V segment lost 0 bases, leaving 7 bases of the junction unmatched. CDR3 sequence: CASSEARDRLNSGANVLTF. The DNA of the CDR3 is TGTGCCAGCAGTGAAGCGCGGGACAGGCTAAACTCTGGGGCCAACGTCCTGACTTTC.

V usage is TRBV5-1 and J usage is TRBJ2-7; 9 bases are a match to TRBD2. CDR1 and CDR2 (germline): SGHRS, YFSETQ. Unmatched junction bases numbered 9, after V lost 4 bases and J lost 4 bases. CDR3 size: 15 residues. CDR3 amino acids: CASSGSGLADYEQYF. DNA for the CDR3: TGCGCCAGCAGCGGATCGGGACTAGCCGATTACGAGCAGTACTTC.

The gene calls are TRBV11-2 and TRBJ2-7; D is undetermined. The CDR3 extends over 17 amino acids. Trimming took off 4 bases at V and 3 bases at J, with 22 bases between the two ends. The V gene's germline CDR1 is SGHAT and CDR2 FQNNGV. CDR3 DNA: TGTGCCAGCAGCTCCACACCTACAGTGATTTTGGACTACGAGCAGTACTTC. The encoded protein is CASSSTPTVILDYEQYF.

V usage is TRBV13 and J usage is TRBJ2-7; 10 bases map to TRBD1. Germline CDR1 reads PRHDT; CDR2 reads FYEKMQ (reference sequence). Losses at the gene ends were 2 bases for V and 1 base for J; bases not matched to a gene: 5. The CDR3 length is 16 residues. This chain's CDR3 is CASSLSGGQGSYEQYF. As DNA, the CDR3 is TGTGCCAGCAGCTTATCCGGGGGACAGGGGTCCTACGAGCAGTACTTC.

This chain connects TRBV30 to TRBJ1-2, with TRBD1 matching 9 bases. The CDR3 is 13 amino acids. Germline values: CDR1 GTSNPN, CDR2 SVGIG (reference sequence). V was pared by 1 base and J by 6 bases, with 3 bases of the junction left unmatched. CDR3 bases: TGTGCCTGGAGTGGGACAGGGGTGGATGGCTACACCTTC. Its protein is CAWSGTGVDGYTF.

This clone was recorded once. The chain joins TRBV9 to TRBJ1-4; D is possibly TRBD1 (5 bases). CDR1 and CDR2 from the germline V gene are SGDLS and YYNGEE. The V gene lost 4 bases and the J gene lost 4 bases, with 14 bases spanning the gap. The CDR3 covers 15 residues. The CDR3 reads CASSLRGGVNEKLFF. CDR3 sequence (DNA): TGTGCCAGCAGCTTAAGGGGAGGGGTTAATGAAAAACTGTTTTTT.

The chain carries TRBV13 and TRBJ2-1, with a tentative D call TRBD2 (6 bases). The V and J ends lost 5 bases and 5 bases respectively, with 13 bases between them. CDR1 is PRHDT, CDR2 FYEKMQ, per germline (reference sequence). This CDR3 contains 14 residues. CDR3 in amino acids: CASSPRDSNNEQFF. The CDR3 nucleotides are TGTGCCAGCAGCCCCCGGGACTCGAACAATGAGCAGTTCTTC.

V and J are TRBV4-1 and TRBJ2-1; possibly TRBD1 for D (6 bases). The CDR3 covers 15 residues. CDR1 is MGHRA, CDR2 YSYEKL, per germline. Trimming removed 0 bases at V and 8 bases at J, with 14 bases between. The CDR3: CASSQDPTGRDEQFF. The CDR3 DNA reads as TGCGCCAGCAGCCAAGATCCCACAGGGAGAGATGAGCAGTTCTTC.